This T cell receptor (beta chain) was captured by sequencing in a study of T cells after yellow fever vaccination. Findings and limits, study-wide: Most primary-vaccination clones recurred post-booster (roughly 96% CD4, around 86% CD8).

UMIs were added to TCR cDNA along with a universal primer site when it was made by 5'RACE template switching. MiXCR was run by TCRdb on the 5' RACE reads, yielding one entry per CDR3 protein. The table shows approximately 330,000 distinct CDR3 sequences, with roughly an eighth occurring only once. Remarks on this clonotype: What it binds is unknown. The junction and the germline gene differ at one end; a read error may be behind it.

This CDR3 has 11 amino acids. The chain uses TRBV12-3 or TRBV12-4 and TRBJ2-7; perhaps TRBD2 as D (6 bases). Sequences were derived from CD4+ T cells sorted from PBMCs, sampled 15 days after the yellow fever booster vaccination. The receptor was derived from a man between 18 and 35 years old who received the YFV17D yellow fever vaccine. This chain's CDR3 is CSTGTSNEQYF. In DNA, the CDR3 is TGCTCAACTGGGACTTCAAACGAGCAGTACTTC.